These 5 T cell receptor beta chains share one sample of origin, sequenced in a study of T cell responses to AZD1222 COVID-19 vaccine. Generated by immunoSEQ multiplex PCR, the TCRdb table keeps only in-frame clones and is missing some. The repertoire includes roughly 120,000 clones, about nine tenths of them detected once, and 5% to 5.5% sits in the top ten. The starting material was peripheral blood, obtained on day 0 of AZD1222 vaccination. These receptors were taken from an adult in good health.

This clone has more than one count but fewer than ten. The V gene is TRBV4-3, the J gene TRBJ2-3, with no clear D. From germline, CDR1 is LGHNA and CDR2 YSLEER. The CDR3 has 14 amino acids. The V and J ends lost 0 bases and 4 bases respectively, with 8 bases between them. The CDR3 DNA reads TGCGCCAGCAGCCAAGATACCGAATCAGATACGCAGTATTTT. Its protein is CASSQDTESDTQYF.

The V and J genes are TRBV29-1 and TRBJ2-3; D is perhaps TRBD1 (6 bases). V lost 0 bases and J 5 bases, leaving 15 bases between the germline ends. The CDR3 is 15 amino acids. Germline loops: CDR1 SQVTM, CDR2 ANQGSEA. DNA of the CDR3: TGCAGCGTTGAAGATCCCCTTCACAGGGAAGATACGCAGTATTTT. It codes for CSVEDPLHREDTQYF.

The chain carries TRBV10-3 and TRBJ2-5, with D unresolved. V lost 2 bases and J 5 bases, leaving 21 bases between the germline ends. The CDR3 is made up of 17 amino acids. Germline CDR1 reads ENHRY; CDR2 reads SYGVKD. The CDR3 DNA is TGTGCCATCAGTGAGCCGACCGGTAGGGCCTCCCTGGAGACCCAGTACTTC. Translated: CAISEPTGRASLETQYF.

This chain connects TRBV6-6 to TRBJ1-3, with D possibly matching TRBD1 (6 bases). Germline-derived CDR1 and CDR2 are MNHNY and SVGAGI (reference sequence). Trimming pared 6 bases from V and 2 bases from J, leaving 11 bases between. The CDR3 loop spans 14 amino acids. In DNA form, the CDR3 reads TGTGCCAGCAGGTTAGGACAGACTGGAAACACCATATATTTT. The encoded protein is CASRLGQTGNTIYF.

J is TRBJ1-1 and V is TRBV5-1; a weak D match, TRBD1 (6 bases). CDR3 length: 14 residues. V lost 1 base, J lost 6 bases, and 13 bases lay in between. The germline V gene has CDR1 SGHRS and CDR2 YFSETQ. The CDR3: CASSLTGLASEAFF. CDR3 in DNA: TGCGCCAGCAGCTTGACAGGGCTGGCTTCTGAAGCTTTCTTT.